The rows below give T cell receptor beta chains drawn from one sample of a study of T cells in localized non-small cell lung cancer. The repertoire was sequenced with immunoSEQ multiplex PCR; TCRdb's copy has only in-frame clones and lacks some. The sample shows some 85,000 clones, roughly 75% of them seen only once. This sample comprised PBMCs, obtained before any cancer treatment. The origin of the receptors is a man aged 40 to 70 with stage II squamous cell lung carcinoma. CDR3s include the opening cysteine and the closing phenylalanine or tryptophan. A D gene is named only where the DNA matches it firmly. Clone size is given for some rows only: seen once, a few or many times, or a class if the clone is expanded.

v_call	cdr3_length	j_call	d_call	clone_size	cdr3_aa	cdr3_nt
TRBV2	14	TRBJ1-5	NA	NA	CASRATYSNQPQHF	TGTGCCAGCAGGGCGACTTATAGCAATCAGCCCCAGCATTTT
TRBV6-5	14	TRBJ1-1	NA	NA	CASSWEGDGTEAFF	TGTGCCAGCAGTTGGGAAGGGGATGGCACTGAAGCTTTCTTT
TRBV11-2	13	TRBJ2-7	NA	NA	CASSRRDRGEQYF	TGTGCCAGCAGTCGCAGGGATAGAGGCGAGCAGTACTTC
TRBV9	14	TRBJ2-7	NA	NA	CASSPRQEGYEQYF	TGTGCCAGCAGCCCCCGCCAGGAAGGCTACGAGCAGTACTTC
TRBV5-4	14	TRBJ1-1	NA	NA	CASSYLGIDAEAFF	TGTGCCAGCAGTTATTTGGGCATTGACGCTGAAGCTTTCTTT
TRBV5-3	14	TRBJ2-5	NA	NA	CASSFSGIQETQYF	TGTGCCAGCAGCTTTAGTGGGATCCAAGAGACCCAGTACTTC
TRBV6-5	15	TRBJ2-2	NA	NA	CASSPPGTFAGELFF	TGTGCCAGCAGTCCACCCGGGACTTTCGCCGGGGAGCTGTTTTTT
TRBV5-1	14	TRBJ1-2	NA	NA	CASSLGGKLYGYTF	TGCGCCAGCAGCTTGGGAGGGAAACTCTATGGCTACACCTTC
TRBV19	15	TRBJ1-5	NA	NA	CASSITSYSNQPQHF	TGTGCCAGTAGTATAACCAGCTATAGCAATCAGCCCCAGCATTTT
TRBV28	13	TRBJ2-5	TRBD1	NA	CASSLWTGGRVYF	TGTGCCAGCAGTTTATGGACAGGGGGTCGAGTGTACTTC
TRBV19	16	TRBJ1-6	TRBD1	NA	CASSITGTGLNSPLHF	TGTGCCAGTAGTATAACCGGGACAGGACTTAATTCACCCCTCCACTTT
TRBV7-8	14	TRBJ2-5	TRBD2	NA	CASSPREGGETQYF	TGTGCCAGCAGCCCCCGGGAGGGGGGTGAGACCCAGTACTTC
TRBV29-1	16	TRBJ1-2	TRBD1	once	CSVEDLGQVANYGYTF	TGCAGCGTTGAAGATCTAGGACAGGTAGCTAACTATGGCTACACCTTC
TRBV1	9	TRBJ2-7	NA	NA	CTIQGRKYF	TGCACCATACAGGGGCGGAAGTACTTC
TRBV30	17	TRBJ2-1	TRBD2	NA	CAWSIRLAAYFSNEQFF	TGTGCCTGGAGTATTAGGCTAGCGGCCTATTTCTCGAATGAGCAGTTCTTC
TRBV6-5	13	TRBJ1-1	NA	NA	CASSSRGNTEAFF	TGTGCCAGCAGCTCCAGGGGAAACACTGAAGCTTTCTTT
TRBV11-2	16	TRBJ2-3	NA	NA	CASSLVGQHYTDTQYF	TGTGCCAGCAGCTTAGTTGGTCAGCACTACACAGATACGCAGTATTTT
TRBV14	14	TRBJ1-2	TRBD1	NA	CASSISGTGSGYTF	TGTGCCAGCAGCATCTCCGGGACAGGTTCCGGCTACACCTTC
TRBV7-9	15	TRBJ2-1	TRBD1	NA	CASPPPGTGVNEQFF	TGTGCCAGTCCACCCCCCGGGACAGGGGTGAATGAGCAGTTCTTC
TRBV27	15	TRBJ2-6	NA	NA	CASSLGTSGANVLTF	TGTGCCAGCAGTTTGGGAACCTCTGGGGCCAACGTCCTGACTTTC
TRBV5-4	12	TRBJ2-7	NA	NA	CASSLGLSKQYF	TGTGCCAGCAGCTTGGGCCTATCGAAGCAGTACTTC
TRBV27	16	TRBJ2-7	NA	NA	CASSPLDQNHVYEQYF	TGTGCCAGCAGTCCCCTGGATCAAAACCATGTCTACGAGCAGTACTTC
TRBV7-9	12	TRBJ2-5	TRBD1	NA	CASSPRGETQYF	TGTGCCAGCAGCCCCAGGGGGGAGACCCAGTACTTC
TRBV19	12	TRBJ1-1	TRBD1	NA	CASTRDRAEAFF	TGTGCCAGTACCCGGGACAGGGCTGAAGCTTTCTTT
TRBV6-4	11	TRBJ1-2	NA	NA	CAGGKGFGYTF	TGTGCCGGCGGGAAAGGGTTTGGCTACACCTTC
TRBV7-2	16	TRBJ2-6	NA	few	CASSLDLGGGANVLTF	TGTGCCAGCAGCCTAGACCTCGGTGGGGGGGCCAACGTCCTGACTTTC
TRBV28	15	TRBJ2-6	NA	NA	CASSKDSSGANVLTF	TGTGCCAGCAGTAAAGACAGCTCTGGGGCCAACGTCCTGACTTTC
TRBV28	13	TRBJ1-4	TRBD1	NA	CASRGQGNEKLFF	TGTGCCAGCAGGGGACAGGGGAATGAAAAACTGTTTTTT
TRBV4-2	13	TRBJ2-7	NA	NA	CASSQGPGNEQYF	TGTGCCAGCAGCCAAGGTCCGGGAAACGAGCAGTACTTC
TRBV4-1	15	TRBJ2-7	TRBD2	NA	CASSLLTSGSYEQYF	TGCGCCAGCAGCCTCCTGACTAGCGGATCCTACGAGCAGTACTTC
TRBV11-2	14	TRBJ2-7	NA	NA	CASSLGSSSYEQYF	TGTGCCAGCAGCTTAGGGTCCAGCTCCTACGAGCAGTACTTC
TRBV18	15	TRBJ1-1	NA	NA	CASSLRDGLNTEAFF	TGTGCCAGCTCACTAAGGGACGGATTGAACACTGAAGCTTTCTTT
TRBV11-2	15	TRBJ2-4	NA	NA	CASSLGRGGDNIQYF	TGTGCCAGCAGCTTAGGACGCGGGGGCGATAACATTCAGTACTTC
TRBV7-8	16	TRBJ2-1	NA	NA	CASSSTHKSSYNEQFF	TGTGCCAGCAGCTCTACGCATAAATCATCCTACAATGAGCAGTTCTTC
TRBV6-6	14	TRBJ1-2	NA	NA	CASSYSPGRYGYTF	TGTGCCAGCAGTTACAGTCCAGGGCGGTATGGCTACACCTTC
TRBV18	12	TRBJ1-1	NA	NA	CASSPDTGHAFF	TGTGCCAGCTCACCGGATACAGGGCACGCTTTCTTT